This T cell receptor (beta chain) derives from a study of shared clonotypes between healthy human individuals. At the level of the study: Plates per donor: three CD4 naive, three CD4 memory, two CD8 naive, one CD8 memory.

Overall study findings and caveats: Non-shared clonotypes displayed generation probabilities falling below those of clonotypes present in all four donors.

CD45RO-negative CD8 cells positively selected for CCR7 made up the naive population, which excluded terminally differentiated effector memory CD45RA+ cells. Worth noting for this clone: Its antigen is not known. The sample contains more than one DNA sequence encoding this CDR3.

The authors' processing: ImmunoSEQ output lacked quality scores and full-length reads, limiting matched filtering. This table comes from immunoSEQ multiplex PCR, and its TCRdb copy is limited to in-frame clones, with some not included. The V and J calls and clone size were taken over from that table, and D and trimming were inferred from the DNA. The sample yields fewer than 700,000 clones, 95% seen once. V was trimmed by 2 bases and J by 1 base, leaving 8 bases between them. The CDR3 totals 14 residues. Germline CDR1 MDHEN, CDR2 SYDVKM. The chain couples TRBV28 to TRBJ1-2; a possible D gene is TRBD1 (5 bases). Material for sequencing was naive CD8+ T cells sorted from blood. This TCR was sampled from a woman younger than 45 in good health. CDR3 sequence: CASSLRGSNYGYTF. The CDR3 nucleotides are TGTGCCAGCAGTTTAAGGGGAAGTAACTATGGCTACACCTTC.